Given below is one T cell receptor (beta chain) in context. Trimming pared 1 base from V and 5 bases from J, leaving 15 bases between. The CDR3 is made up of 15 amino acids. Germline CDR1 KGHSH, CDR2 LQKENI. Sequencing used immunoSEQ multiplex PCR; TCRdb keeps in-frame clones, though not all of them. Of around 450,000 clones listed, approximately 90% are singletons. The data originate from a study of blood T cell repertoires in COVID-19. Whole-study context: Sample material is recorded as cDNA or gDNA derived from T cells, B-cell-depleted T cells, or PBMCs.

This clonotype was sampled from a woman aged 25 to 39 with acute or convalescent COVID-19. Sequencing was done on a sample of peripheral blood. V and J are TRBV18 and TRBJ2-7; D call uncertain. The DNA of the CDR3 is TGTGCCAGCTCACCACAACAGACCCCAGTCGACGAGCAGTACTTC. It yields the protein CASSPQQTPVDEQYF. The full variable domain, rest sourced from reference TRBV18 and TRBJ2-7, is NAGVMQNPRHLVRRRGQEARLRCSPMKGHSHVYWYRQLPEEGLKFMVYLQKENIIDESGMPKERFSAEFPKEGPSILRIQQVVRGDSAAYFCASSPQQTPVDEQYFGPGTRLTVT.